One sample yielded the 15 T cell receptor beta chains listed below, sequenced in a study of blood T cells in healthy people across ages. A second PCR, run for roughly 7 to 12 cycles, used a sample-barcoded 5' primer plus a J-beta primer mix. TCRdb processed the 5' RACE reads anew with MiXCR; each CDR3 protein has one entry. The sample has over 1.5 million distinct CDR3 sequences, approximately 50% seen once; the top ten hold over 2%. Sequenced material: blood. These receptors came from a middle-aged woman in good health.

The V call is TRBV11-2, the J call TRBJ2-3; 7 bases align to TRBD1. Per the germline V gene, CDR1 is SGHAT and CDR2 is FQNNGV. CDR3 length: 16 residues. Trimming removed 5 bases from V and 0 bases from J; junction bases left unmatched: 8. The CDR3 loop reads CASSTKGARSTDTQYF. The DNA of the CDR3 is TGTGCCAGCAGCACAAAGGGGGCGCGAAGCACAGATACGCAGTATTTT.

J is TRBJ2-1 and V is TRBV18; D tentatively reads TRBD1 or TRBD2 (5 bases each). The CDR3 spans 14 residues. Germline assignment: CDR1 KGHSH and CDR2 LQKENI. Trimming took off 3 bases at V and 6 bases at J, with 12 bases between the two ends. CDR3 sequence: CASSPGTPGNEQFF. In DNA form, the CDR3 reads TGTGCCAGCTCACCCGGGACCCCGGGCAATGAGCAGTTCTTC.

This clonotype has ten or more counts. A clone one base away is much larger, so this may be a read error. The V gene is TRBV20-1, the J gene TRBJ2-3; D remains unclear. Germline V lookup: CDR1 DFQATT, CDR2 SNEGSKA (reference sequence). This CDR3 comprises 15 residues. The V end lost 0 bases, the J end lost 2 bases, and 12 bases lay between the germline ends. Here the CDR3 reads CSARDVRATTDTQYF. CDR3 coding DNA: TGCAGTGCTAGAGATGTACGAGCGACCACAGATACGCAGTATTTT.

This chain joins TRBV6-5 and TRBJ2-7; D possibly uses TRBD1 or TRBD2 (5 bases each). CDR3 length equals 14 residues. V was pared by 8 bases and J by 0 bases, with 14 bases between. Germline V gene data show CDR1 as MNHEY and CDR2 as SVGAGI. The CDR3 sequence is CASRLGTYSYEQYF. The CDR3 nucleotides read TGTGCCAGCCGGTTAGGGACCTACTCCTACGAGCAGTACTTC.

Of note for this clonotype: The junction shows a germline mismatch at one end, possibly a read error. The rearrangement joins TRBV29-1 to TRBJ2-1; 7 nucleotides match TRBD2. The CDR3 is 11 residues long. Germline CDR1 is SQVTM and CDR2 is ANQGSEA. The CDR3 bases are TGTAGCGTTGGGAGGGCTAATGAGCAGTTCTTC. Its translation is CSVGRANEQFF.

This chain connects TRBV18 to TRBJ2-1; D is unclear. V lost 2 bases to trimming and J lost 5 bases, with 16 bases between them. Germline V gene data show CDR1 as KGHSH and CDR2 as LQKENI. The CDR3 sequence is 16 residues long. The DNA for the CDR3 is TGTGCCAGCTCACCATTGGCGCGGAGTTCAAACAATGAGCAGTTCTTC. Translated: CASSPLARSSNNEQFF.

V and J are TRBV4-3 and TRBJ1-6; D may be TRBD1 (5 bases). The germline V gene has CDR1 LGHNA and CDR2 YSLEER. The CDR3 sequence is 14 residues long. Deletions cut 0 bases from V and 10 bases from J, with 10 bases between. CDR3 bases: TGCGCCAGCAGCCAAGAGGGACGTGGGTCACCCCTCCACTTT. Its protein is CASSQEGRGSPLHF.

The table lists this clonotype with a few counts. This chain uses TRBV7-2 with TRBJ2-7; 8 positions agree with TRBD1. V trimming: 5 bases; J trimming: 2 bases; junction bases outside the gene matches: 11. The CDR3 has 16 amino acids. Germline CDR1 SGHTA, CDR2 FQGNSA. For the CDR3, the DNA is TGTGCCAGCAGCGTAAATCCAGGGACAGGACCCTACGAGCAGTACTTC. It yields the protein CASSVNPGTGPYEQYF.

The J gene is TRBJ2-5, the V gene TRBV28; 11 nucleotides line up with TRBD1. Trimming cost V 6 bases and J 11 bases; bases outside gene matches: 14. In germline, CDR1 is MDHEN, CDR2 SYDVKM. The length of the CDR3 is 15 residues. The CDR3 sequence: CASRWGQGETREQYF. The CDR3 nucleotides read TGTGCCAGCAGGTGGGGACAGGGGGAGACGCGGGAGCAGTACTTC.

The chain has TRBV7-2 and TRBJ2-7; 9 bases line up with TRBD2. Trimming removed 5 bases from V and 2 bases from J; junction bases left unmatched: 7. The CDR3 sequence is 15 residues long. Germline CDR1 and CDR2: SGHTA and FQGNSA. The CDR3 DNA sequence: TGTGCCAGCAGCCCCTATAGCGGGGGCACCTACGAGCAGTACTTC. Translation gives CASSPYSGGTYEQYF.

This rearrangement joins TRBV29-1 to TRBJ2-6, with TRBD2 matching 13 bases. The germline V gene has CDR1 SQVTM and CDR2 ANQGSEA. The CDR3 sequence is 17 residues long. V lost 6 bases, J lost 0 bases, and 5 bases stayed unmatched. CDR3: CSVSGLAGLSGANVLTF. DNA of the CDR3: TGCAGCGTATCGGGACTAGCGGGGCTCTCTGGGGCCAACGTCCTGACTTTC.

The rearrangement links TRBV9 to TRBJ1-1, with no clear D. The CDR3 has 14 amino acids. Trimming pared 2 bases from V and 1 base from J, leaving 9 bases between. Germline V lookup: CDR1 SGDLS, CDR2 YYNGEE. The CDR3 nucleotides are TGTGCCAGCAGCGTCGTGCAGGAGAACACTGAAGCTTTCTTT. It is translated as CASSVVQENTEAFF.

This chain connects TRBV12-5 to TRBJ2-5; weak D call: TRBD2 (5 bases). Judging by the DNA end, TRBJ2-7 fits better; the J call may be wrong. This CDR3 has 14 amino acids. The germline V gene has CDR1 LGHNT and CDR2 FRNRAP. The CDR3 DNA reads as TGTGCTAGTGGTTTGGGGAGGAAATTAGACGAGCAGTACTTC. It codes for CASGLGRKLDEQYF.

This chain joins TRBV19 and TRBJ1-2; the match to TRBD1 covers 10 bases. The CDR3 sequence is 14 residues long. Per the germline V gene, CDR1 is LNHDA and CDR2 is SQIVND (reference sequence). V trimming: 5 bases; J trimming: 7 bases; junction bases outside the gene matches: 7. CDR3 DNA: TGTGCCAGTAGTTTAAAAGGGACAGGGGCTGGCTACACCTTC. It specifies CASSLKGTGAGYTF.

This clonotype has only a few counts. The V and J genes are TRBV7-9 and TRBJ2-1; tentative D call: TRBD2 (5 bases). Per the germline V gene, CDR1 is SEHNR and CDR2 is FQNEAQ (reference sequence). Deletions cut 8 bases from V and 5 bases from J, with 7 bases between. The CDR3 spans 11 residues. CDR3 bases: TGTGCCAGCGAGGGTAACAATGAGCAGTTCTTC. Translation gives CASEGNNEQFF.